What follows are 7 T cell receptor beta chains derived from one specimen sequenced in a study of CXCR3-negative and CXCR3-positive naive CD8 T cells. Researchers prepared the TRB cDNA libraries using 5' RACE with UMI labels. Each CDR3 protein gets one entry in TCRdb, which reprocessed the 5' RACE reads and gives no DNA. The sample's table shows 100,000 to 150,000 distinct CDR3 sequences. Sequenced sample: naive CXCR3- CD8+ T cells from blood. Subset in this sample: CD45RO-CCR7+CD27+CD95- naive CD8+ T cells lacking CXCR3 (TNR3-). Receptor source: a human donor in good health. Some clones in this sample may be carry-over from other donors' samples.

The chain is built from TRBV7-9 and TRBJ1-5. CDR1 and CDR2 from the germline V gene are SEHNR and FQNEAQ (reference sequence). The length of the CDR3 is 15 residues. The CDR3 sequence: CASSLEEVGNQPQHF.

The V gene is TRBV5-6, the J gene TRBJ2-7. This CDR3 has 13 residues. CDR1 SGHDT and CDR2 YYEEEE come from the germline V gene. The CDR3 here is CASSFSSDYEQYF. The variable domain in full, completed from reference TRBV5-6 and TRBJ2-7, reads DAGVTQSPTHLIKTRGQQVTLRCSPKSGHDTVSWYQQALGQGPQFIFQYYEEEERQRGNFPDRFSGHQFPNYSSELNVNALLLGDSALYLCASSFSSDYEQYFGPGTRLTVT.

The CDR3 is CASSLGQRYNEQFF. V and J are TRBV28 and TRBJ2-1; TCRdb's D call of TRBD1 is untestable without DNA. The CDR3 totals 14 residues. The germline CDR1 and CDR2 sequences are MDHEN and SYDVKM.

The chain employs TRBV7-6 and TRBJ2-5. Per germline, CDR1 SGHVS and CDR2 FNYEAQ. CDR3 length equals 15 residues. CDR3 loop: CASSLDRSGQETQYF.

The chain combines TRBV12-3 or TRBV12-4 with TRBJ1-2; the TCRdb D gene call, TRBD1, has no DNA to confirm it. This CDR3 spans 13 amino acids. The CDR3: CASSSGTVYGYTF.

The V gene is TRBV15, the J gene TRBJ2-1; the TRBD2 assignment by TCRdb is unverifiable without DNA. The CDR3 consists of 17 residues. Germline V gene sequence: CDR1 LNHNV, CDR2 YYDKDF (reference sequence). This CDR3 is CATSSITGTRSYNEQFF. The variable domain in full, completed from reference TRBV15 and TRBJ2-1, reads DAMVIQNPRYQVTQFGKPVTLSCSQTLNHNVMYWYQQKSSQAPKLLFHYYDKDFNNEADTPDNFQSRRPNTSFCFLDIRSPGLGDTAMYLCATSSITGTRSYNEQFFGPGTRLTVL.

CDR3 sequence reads: CASRGQAATNEKLFF. The genes are TRBV28 and TRBJ1-4; no DNA is available, so the TRBD1 call from TCRdb remains unchecked. This CDR3 is built from 15 residues. CDR1 MDHEN and CDR2 SYDVKM come from the germline V gene.